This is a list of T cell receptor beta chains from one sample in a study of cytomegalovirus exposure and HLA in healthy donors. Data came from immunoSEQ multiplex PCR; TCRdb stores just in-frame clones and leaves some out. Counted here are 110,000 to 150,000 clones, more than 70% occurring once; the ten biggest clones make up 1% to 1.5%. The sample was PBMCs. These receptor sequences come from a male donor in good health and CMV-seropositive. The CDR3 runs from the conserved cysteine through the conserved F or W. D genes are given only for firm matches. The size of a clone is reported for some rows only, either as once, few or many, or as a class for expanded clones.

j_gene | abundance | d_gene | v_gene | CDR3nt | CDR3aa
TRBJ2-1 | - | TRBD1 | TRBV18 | TGTGCCAGCTCACCAAGTACGGGACAGGGGCTCAATGAGCAGTTCTTC | CASSPSTGQGLNEQFF
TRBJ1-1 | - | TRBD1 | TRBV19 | TGTGCCAGTAGTACCCGGGACAGGGGCTTGAACACTGAAGCTTTCTTT | CASSTRDRGLNTEAFF
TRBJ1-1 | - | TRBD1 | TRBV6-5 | TGTGCCAGCAGTTACCAGGGGGCGGGAAACACTGAAGCTTTCTTT | CASSYQGAGNTEAFF
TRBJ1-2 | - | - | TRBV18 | TGTGCCAGCTCACCACGGCAGACTAACTATGGCTACACCTTC | CASSPRQTNYGYTF
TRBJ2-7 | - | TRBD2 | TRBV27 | TGTGCCAGCAGTTGGGCTAGCGGGACTTCCTACGAGCAGTACTTC | CASSWASGTSYEQYF
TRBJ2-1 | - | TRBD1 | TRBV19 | TGTGCCAGTTCCACGACAGGGGGTATCTACAATGAGCAGTTCTTC | CASSTTGGIYNEQFF
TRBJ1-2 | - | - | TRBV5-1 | TGCGCCAGCAGCTGGCCCCAGGGTGGGGGCTACACCTTC | CASSWPQGGGYTF
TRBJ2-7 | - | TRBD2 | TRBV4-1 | TGCGCCAGCAGCCAAGGCCAGCGGACTAGCGGGATATACGAGCAGTACTTC | CASSQGQRTSGIYEQYF
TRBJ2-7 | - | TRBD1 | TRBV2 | TGTGCCGGAAGGACAGGGTCCCCCTACGAGCAGTACTTC | CAGRTGSPYEQYF
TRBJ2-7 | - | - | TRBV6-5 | TGTGCCAGCAGTTACGAGGGTAGTAAGGCCGAGCAGTACTTC | CASSYEGSKAEQYF
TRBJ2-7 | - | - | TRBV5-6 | TGTGCCAGCAGCCTAAACTACGAGCAGTACTTC | CASSLNYEQYF
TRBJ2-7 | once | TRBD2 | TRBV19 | TGTGCCAGTAGTCCCCATAGCGGGAATATAAACGAGCAGTACTTC | CASSPHSGNINEQYF
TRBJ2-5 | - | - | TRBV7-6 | TGTGCCAGCAGCCTCCACCTGGGCCAGACCCAGTACTTC | CASSLHLGQTQYF
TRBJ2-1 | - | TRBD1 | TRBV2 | TGTGCCAGCCAAGGCGGCAGGGGGCGATCCTACAATGAGCAGTTCTTC | CASQGGRGRSYNEQFF
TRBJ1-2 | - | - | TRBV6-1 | TGTGCCAGCAGTGAGGTCGGGCAGGGGATTTATGGCTACACCTTC | CASSEVGQGIYGYTF
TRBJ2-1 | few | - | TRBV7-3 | TGTGCCAGCAGCCCAACTAGTTACAATGAGCAGTTCTTC | CASSPTSYNEQFF
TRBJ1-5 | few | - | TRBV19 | TGTGCCAGTAGGGTAGGTGGCGGGGGCAATCAGCCCCAGCATTTT | CASRVGGGGNQPQHF
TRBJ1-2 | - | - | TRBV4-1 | TGCGCCAGCAGCCAAGTAAGGAATCCGGGACAAGGCTACACCTTC | CASSQVRNPGQGYTF
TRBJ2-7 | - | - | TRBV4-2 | TGTGCCAGCAGCCCCCAGGGGAGCGGATACTACGAGCAGTACTTC | CASSPQGSGYYEQYF
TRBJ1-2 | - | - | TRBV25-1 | TGTGCCAGCAGTGATCCCAGGACAGATCTTTATGGCTACACCTTC | CASSDPRTDLYGYTF
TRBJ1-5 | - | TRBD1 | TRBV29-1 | TGCAGCGTCGGACAGGGCCCCAATCAGCCCCAGCATTTT | CSVGQGPNQPQHF
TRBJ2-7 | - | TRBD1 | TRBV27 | TGTGCCAGCAGTTCAAACCGGGACAGGGCCTACGAGCAGTACTTC | CASSSNRDRAYEQYF
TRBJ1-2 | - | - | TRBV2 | TGTGCCAGCAGGGCAGGGTATGGCTACACCTTC | CASRAGYGYTF
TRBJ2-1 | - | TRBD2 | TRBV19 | TGTGCCAGTAGTATAGGGGCTAGCGGGAGTGTCGATGAGCAGTTCTTC | CASSIGASGSVDEQFF
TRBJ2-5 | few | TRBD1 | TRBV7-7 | TGTGCTAGCAGCCAGGGGACAGGCGAAGAGACCCAGTACTTC | CASSQGTGEETQYF
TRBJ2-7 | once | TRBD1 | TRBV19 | TGTGCCAGTAGTACGACAGGGGCTCCCTACGAGCAGTACTTC | CASSTTGAPYEQYF
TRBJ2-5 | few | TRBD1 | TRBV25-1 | TGTGCCAGCAGTGATGCCCAGGGGGCGCAGGTTGAGACCCAGTACTTC | CASSDAQGAQVETQYF
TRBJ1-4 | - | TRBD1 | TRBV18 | TGTGCCAGCTCACGCCGACAGGGTATCGACGAAAAACTGTTTTTT | CASSRRQGIDEKLFF
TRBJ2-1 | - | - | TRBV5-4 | TGTGCCAGCAGCTTGGTATCGGCTAGCCTATCCTACAATGAGCAGTTCTTC | CASSLVSASLSYNEQFF
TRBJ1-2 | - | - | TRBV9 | TGTGCCAGCAGCGCTACAGGGATAGGTGGCTACACCTTC | CASSATGIGGYTF
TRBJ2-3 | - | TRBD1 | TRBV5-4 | TGTGCCAGCAGCGCCAGGGGGAGCACAGATACGCAGTATTTT | CASSARGSTDTQYF
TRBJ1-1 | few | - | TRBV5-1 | TGCGCCAGCAGCACAGGGACTGAAGCTTTCTTT | CASSTGTEAFF
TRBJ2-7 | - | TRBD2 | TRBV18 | TGTGCCAGCTCACCGACTAGCGGGGGAGCCTACGAGCAGTACTTC | CASSPTSGGAYEQYF
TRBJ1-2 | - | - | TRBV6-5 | TGTGCCAGCGGAGCCCCGGACACGGTTTATGGCTACACCTTC | CASGAPDTVYGYTF
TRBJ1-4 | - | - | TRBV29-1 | TGCAGCGTTGAACAAGGGGCGGATGAAAAACTGTTTTTT | CSVEQGADEKLFF
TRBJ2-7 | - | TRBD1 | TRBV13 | TGTGCCAGCAGGTCAACCGGGACAGAGATCTCCTACGAGCAGTACTTC | CASRSTGTEISYEQYF
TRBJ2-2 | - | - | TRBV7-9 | TGTGCCAGCAGCATCAGCGAGGGTGGGGAGCTGTTTTTT | CASSISEGGELFF
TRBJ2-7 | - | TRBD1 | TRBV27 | TGTGCCAGCAGCCCTGGGGACAGGGGGAACTACGAGCAGTACTTC | CASSPGDRGNYEQYF
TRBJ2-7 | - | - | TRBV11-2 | TGTGCCAGCAGCTTAGAGCGTCTTACTAGCTCCTACGAGCAGTACTTC | CASSLERLTSSYEQYF
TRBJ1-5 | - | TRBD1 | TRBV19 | TGTGCCAGTAGCCTAGGGACAGGCAATCAGCCCCAGCATTTT | CASSLGTGNQPQHF
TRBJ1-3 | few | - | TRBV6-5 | TGTGCCAGCACGACCAGGACAGTCTCTGGAAACACCATATATTTT | CASTTRTVSGNTIYF
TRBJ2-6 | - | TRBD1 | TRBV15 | TGTGCCACCAGCCTGGACAGGTCTGGGGCCAACGTCCTGACTTTC | CATSLDRSGANVLTF
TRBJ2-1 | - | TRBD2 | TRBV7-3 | TGTGCCAGCAGCACCCTAGCGGGAGGCTCCTACAATGAGCAGTTCTTC | CASSTLAGGSYNEQFF
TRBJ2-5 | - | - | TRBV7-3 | TGTGCCAGCAGCTTAATGGGCAGCCAGGGGGAGACCCAGTACTTC | CASSLMGSQGETQYF
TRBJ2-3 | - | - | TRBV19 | TGTGCCAGTAGCCAAACTCCACTAGCACGGGATACGCAGTATTTT | CASSQTPLARDTQYF
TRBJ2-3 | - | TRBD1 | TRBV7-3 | TGTGCCAGCAGCTTCGACAGGGCCATTAGGGATACGCAGTATTTT | CASSFDRAIRDTQYF